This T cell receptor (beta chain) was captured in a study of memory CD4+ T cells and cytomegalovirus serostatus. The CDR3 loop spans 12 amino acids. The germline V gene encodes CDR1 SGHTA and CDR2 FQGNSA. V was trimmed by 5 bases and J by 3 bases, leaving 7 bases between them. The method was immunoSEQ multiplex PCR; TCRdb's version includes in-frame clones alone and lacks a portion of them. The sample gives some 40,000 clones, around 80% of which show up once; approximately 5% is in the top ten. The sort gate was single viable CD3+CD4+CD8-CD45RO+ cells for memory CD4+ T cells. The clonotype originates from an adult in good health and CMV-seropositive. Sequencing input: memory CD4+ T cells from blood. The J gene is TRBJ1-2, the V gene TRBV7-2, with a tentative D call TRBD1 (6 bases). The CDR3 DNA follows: TGTGCCAGCAGCCGACAGGACTATGGCTACACCTTC. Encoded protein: CASSRQDYGYTF.